This passage covers 24 T cell receptor beta chains from one sample sequenced in a study of cytomegalovirus exposure and HLA in healthy donors. PCR primers comprised 60 Vbeta and 13 Jbeta primers. Libraries were prepared by immunoSEQ multiplex PCR; TCRdb keeps only in-frame clonotypes and omits some of them. The data contain fewer than 250,000 clones, approximately 80% of them singletons. The sample was PBMCs. Receptor source: a girl aged 5-17 years in good health and CMV-seronegative.

The chain's CDR3 is CASGGLAGKETQYF. In nucleotides, the CDR3 is TGTGCCAGCGGGGGACTAGCGGGGAAAGAGACCCAGTACTTC. This chain joins TRBV28 and TRBJ2-5, with 13 bases that match TRBD2. Germline-derived CDR1 and CDR2 are MDHEN and SYDVKM. Trimming took 8 bases from V and 3 from J; bases not matched to a gene: 3. The CDR3 is 14 amino acids.

The chain is built from TRBV5-8 and TRBJ2-2; D ambiguous. CDR1 and CDR2 (germline): SGHTS, YDEGEE. V was cut by 3 bases and J by 7 bases, with 4 bases left in between. The CDR3 contains 11 residues. CDR3 DNA sequence: TGTGCCAGCAGCTCGGTCGGGGAGCTGTTTTTT. It specifies CASSSVGELFF. Filled out from reference TRBV5-8 and TRBJ2-2, the complete variable domain reads EAGVTQSPTHLIKTRGQQATLRCSPISGHTSVYWYQQALGLGLQFLLWYDEGEERNRGNFPPRFSGRQFPNYSSELNVNALELEDSALYLCASSSVGELFFGEGSRLTVL.

The chain recombines TRBV4-1 with TRBJ2-7; maybe TRBD2 (6 bases). Germline loops: CDR1 MGHRA, CDR2 YSYEKL. V lost 2 bases to trimming and J lost 2 bases, with 13 bases between them. This CDR3 has 15 amino acids. Here the CDR3 reads CASSQRRSGAYEQYF. The CDR3 bases are TGCGCCAGCAGCCAACGGCGTAGCGGCGCCTACGAGCAGTACTTC.

The J gene is TRBJ2-5, the V gene TRBV11-1, with 13 bases matching TRBD2. V lost 3 bases, J lost 2 bases, and 12 bases stayed unmatched. This CDR3 is 19 amino acids long. The germline gives CDR1 SGHAT, CDR2 FQDESV (reference sequence). CDR3 sequence: CASSLPGLAGPSRQETQYF. CDR3 nucleotide sequence: TGTGCCAGCAGCTTGCCGGGACTAGCGGGACCCAGTCGTCAAGAGACCCAGTACTTC. Filled out from reference TRBV11-1 and TRBJ2-5, the complete variable domain reads EAEVAQSPRYKITEKSQAVAFWCDPISGHATLYWYRQILGQGPELLVQFQDESVVDDSQLPKDRFSAERLKGVDSTLKIQPAELGDSAMYLCASSLPGLAGPSRQETQYFGPGTRLLVL.

This clone showed up just once. This chain links TRBV27 with TRBJ2-1; 7 positions agree with TRBD1. This CDR3 is 16 amino acids long. V was pared by 6 bases and J by 2 bases, with 10 bases of the junction left unmatched. Germline CDR1 and CDR2: MNHEY and SMNVEV (reference sequence). In DNA form, the CDR3 reads TGTGCCAGCAGGCCAACCGGGACAGCCCCCTACAATGAGCAGTTCTTC. Protein product: CASRPTGTAPYNEQFF.

The V and J genes are TRBV6-1 and TRBJ1-1, with TRBD1 identical over 7 bases. J lost 0 bases, V lost 6 bases, and 4 bases had no gene match. Germline assignment: CDR1 MNHNS and CDR2 SASEGT. The CDR3 is 14 amino acids. The CDR3 sequence: CASRPGQLNTEAFF. For the CDR3, the DNA is TGTGCCAGCAGGCCGGGACAGCTGAACACTGAAGCTTTCTTT.

A remark on this clone: An end of the junction differs from the germline gene, which may be a read error. The chain combines TRBV7-8 with TRBJ2-2; 7 bases fit TRBD2. Germline lookup yields CDR1 SGHVS and CDR2 FQNEAQ. The CDR3 spans 18 residues. The CDR3 sequence: CASSLAGRGKGNTGELFF. In DNA, the CDR3 is TGTGCCAGCAGCCTAGCAGGGCGGGGGAAAGGGAACACCGGGGAGCTGTTTTTT.

The chain has TRBV28 and TRBJ2-5, with 8 bases matching TRBD1. Matching the DNA end better, TRBJ2-7 makes the J call doubtful. This CDR3 comprises 16 residues. Per germline, CDR1 MDHEN and CDR2 SYDVKM. This CDR3 is CASSGPGQAIPYEQYF. In nucleotides, the CDR3 is TGTGCCAGCAGTGGCCCGGGACAGGCGATTCCCTACGAGCAGTACTTC.

J is TRBJ2-1 and V is TRBV19; TRBD2 matches 7 bases. Germline CDR1 LNHDA, CDR2 SQIVND (reference sequence). The CDR3 is made up of 16 amino acids. J lost 0 bases, V lost 7 bases, and 9 bases had no gene match. The CDR3 DNA is TGTGCCAGTACCCCACTAGCGTCGAGCTCCTACAATGAGCAGTTCTTC. Its translation: CASTPLASSSYNEQFF.

This chain connects TRBV15 to TRBJ1-4; 10 bases line up with TRBD1. CDR1 is LNHNV and CDR2 is YYDKDF in the germline V gene (reference sequence). Losses at the gene ends were 4 bases for V and 7 bases for J; bases not matched to a gene: 6. CDR3 length equals 15 residues. The CDR3 spells CATSTDRGPSEKLFF. The DNA for the CDR3 is TGTGCCACCAGCACCGACAGGGGGCCGAGTGAAAAACTGTTTTTT.

This rearrangement joins TRBV6-5 to TRBJ2-3; weak D call: TRBD1 (5 bases). Germline V CDR1 and CDR2: MNHEY, SVGAGI. Trimming shortened V by 5 bases and J by 3 bases, and 15 bases separated the two germline ends. This CDR3 has 15 residues. CDR3 in amino acids: CASSQDSFLTDTQYF. The CDR3 nucleotides read TGTGCCAGCAGTCAAGACAGCTTTCTAACAGATACGCAGTATTTT.

The rearrangement links TRBV28 to TRBJ1-1, with D uncertain. The CDR3 is 16 residues long. Germline CDR1 reads MDHEN; CDR2 reads SYDVKM. V lost 2 bases, J lost 4 bases, and 17 bases lay in between. DNA for the CDR3: TGTGCCAGCAGTTTAGGGCAGGTGTGGGCAAGCACTGAAGCTTTCTTT. This encodes CASSLGQVWASTEAFF.

The chain links TRBV11-3 to TRBJ2-2; 7 positions agree with TRBD1. The germline CDR1 and CDR2 sequences are SGHNT and YENEEA. The length of the CDR3 is 13 residues. The ends lost 5 bases at V and 7 bases at J; junction bases unmatched: 4. CDR3 residues: CASSPRTGGELFF. In nucleotides, the CDR3 is TGTGCCAGCAGCCCCCGGACAGGCGGGGAGCTGTTTTTT.

The gene calls are TRBV18 and TRBJ2-6; perhaps TRBD1 as D (6 bases). The CDR3 runs 18 residues. Germline V CDR1 and CDR2: KGHSH, LQKENI. V lost 2 bases and J lost 1, with 15 bases in between. The CDR3 DNA reads as TGTGCCAGCTCACCAAACCTACTACAGGGTTCTGGGGCCAACGTCCTGACTTTC. Translating gives CASSPNLLQGSGANVLTF.

The CDR3 is CASSPGTGGYEQYF. CDR3 nucleotides: TGTGCCAGCAGCCCCGGGACAGGGGGCTACGAGCAGTACTTC. The chain is built from TRBV5-4 and TRBJ2-7; 11 bases line up with TRBD1. The CDR3 is 14 residues long. V lost 4 bases, J lost 3 bases, and 3 bases stayed unmatched. CDR1 is SGHNT, CDR2 YYREEE, per germline (reference sequence). The full variable domain, completed using reference TRBV5-4 and TRBJ2-7, is ETGVTQSPTHLIKTRGQQVTLRCSSQSGHNTVSWYQQALGQGPQFIFQYYREEENGRGNFPPRFSGLQFPNYSSELNVNALELDDSALYLCASSPGTGGYEQYFGPGTRLTVT.

This sequence joins TRBV5-1 and TRBJ1-1; 11 bases line up with TRBD1. Germline CDR1 and CDR2: SGHRS and YFSETQ. The CDR3 runs to 13 residues. V shed 4 bases, J shed 11 bases, and the junction held 7 bases outside the gene matches. CDR3 amino acids: CASSQPGTGGAFF. The CDR3 DNA follows: TGCGCCAGCAGCCAGCCCGGGACAGGGGGGGCTTTCTTT.

The rearrangement uses TRBV5-8 and TRBJ1-6; D possibly corresponds to TRBD1 (5 bases). Germline V CDR1 and CDR2: SGHTS, YDEGEE. V gave up 6 bases and J gave up 6 bases, with 13 bases separating them. The CDR3 is 14 amino acids. The CDR3 loop reads CASNRGWGNSPLHF. CDR3 DNA sequence: TGTGCCAGCAATCGGGGGTGGGGTAATTCACCCCTCCACTTT.

The sample holds a few counts of this clone. V gene TRBV6-5 combines with J gene TRBJ2-1; a weak D match, TRBD2 (6 bases). V was pared by 2 bases and J by 4 bases, with 12 bases between. CDR1 is MNHEY, CDR2 SVGAGI, per germline. This CDR3 contains 15 residues. The DNA for the CDR3 is TGTGCCAGCAGTTACACACGGACTAATTACAATGAGCAGTTCTTC. Translating gives CASSYTRTNYNEQFF.

The rearrangement links TRBV4-2 to TRBJ2-1, with TRBD2 identical over 10 bases. CDR1 is LGHNA, CDR2 YNFKEQ, per germline. There are 17 residues in the CDR3. V lost 2 bases to trimming and J lost 7 bases; unmatched junction nucleotides: 11. CDR3 in amino acids: CASSQRSQRGGKNEQFF. The DNA of the CDR3 is TGTGCCAGCAGCCAAAGATCACAGCGGGGGGGTAAGAATGAGCAGTTCTTC.

This chain links TRBV7-9 with TRBJ1-2; 7 bases align to TRBD1. Germline trimming cut 3 bases from V and 5 bases from J; bases unmatched to any gene: 0. Per germline, CDR1 SEHNR and CDR2 FQNEAQ (reference sequence). This CDR3 has 12 amino acids. The CDR3 coding sequence is TGTGCCAGCAGCTTGACAGGGTATGGCTACACCTTC. It translates to CASSLTGYGYTF.

This clone was recorded once. The chain employs TRBV10-3 and TRBJ2-3; 8 bases are a match to TRBD2. The CDR3 covers 16 residues. Germline-derived CDR1 and CDR2 are ENHRY and SYGVKD. The ends lost 2 bases at V and 1 base at J; junction bases unmatched: 5. The CDR3 loop reads CAISEREGRGTDTQYF. DNA for the CDR3: TGTGCCATCAGTGAGCGGGAGGGCCGTGGCACAGATACGCAGTATTTT.

The genes are TRBV5-1 and TRBJ2-3, with 14 nucleotides matching TRBD2. The ends lost 0 bases at V and 3 bases at J; junction bases unmatched: 6. The CDR3 loop spans 18 amino acids. Germline CDR1 and CDR2: SGHRS and YFSETQ. The CDR3 coding sequence is TGCGCCAGCAGCTTGGCGGGGGGGACTAGCGGGAGAACAGATACGCAGTATTTT. Translated, it gives CASSLAGGTSGRTDTQYF.

This sequence joins TRBV18 and TRBJ1-5; TRBD1 aligns across 7 bases. Trimming removed 1 base from V and 3 bases from J; junction bases left unmatched: 3. The germline V gene encodes CDR1 KGHSH and CDR2 LQKENI. The CDR3 length is 15 residues. Here the CDR3 DNA reads TGTGCCAGCTCACCACGGACAGGCCTCAATCAGCCCCAGCATTTT. This translates into CASSPRTGLNQPQHF.

The chain has TRBV27 and TRBJ2-5; 7 bases match TRBD1. The DNA end lines up better with TRBJ2-7; the J call may be wrong. This CDR3 contains 15 residues. Germline CDR1 and CDR2: MNHEY and SMNVEV (reference sequence). The chain's CDR3 is CASSLQEGAVYEQYF. The CDR3 DNA reads TGTGCCAGCAGTTTACAAGAGGGGGCCGTCTACGAGCAGTACTTC.